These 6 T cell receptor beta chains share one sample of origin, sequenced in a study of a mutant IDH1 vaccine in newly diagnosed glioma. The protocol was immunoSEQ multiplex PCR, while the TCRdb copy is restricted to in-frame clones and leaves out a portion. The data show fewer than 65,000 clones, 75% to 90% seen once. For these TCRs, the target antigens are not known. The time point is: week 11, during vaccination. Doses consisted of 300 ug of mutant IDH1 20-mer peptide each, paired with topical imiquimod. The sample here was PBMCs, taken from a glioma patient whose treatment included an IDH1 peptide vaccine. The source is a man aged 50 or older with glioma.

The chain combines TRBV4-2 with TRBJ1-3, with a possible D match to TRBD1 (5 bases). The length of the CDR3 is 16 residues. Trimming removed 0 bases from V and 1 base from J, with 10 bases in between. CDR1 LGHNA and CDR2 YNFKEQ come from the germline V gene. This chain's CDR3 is CASSQEQGNSGNTIYF. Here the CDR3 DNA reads TGTGCCAGCAGCCAAGAGCAGGGTAATTCTGGAAACACCATATATTTT.

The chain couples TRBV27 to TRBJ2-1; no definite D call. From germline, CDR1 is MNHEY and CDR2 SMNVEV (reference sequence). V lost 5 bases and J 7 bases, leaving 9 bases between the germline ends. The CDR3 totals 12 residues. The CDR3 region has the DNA TGTGCCAGCAGTACCTACAGTAATGAGCAGTTCTTC. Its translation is CASSTYSNEQFF.

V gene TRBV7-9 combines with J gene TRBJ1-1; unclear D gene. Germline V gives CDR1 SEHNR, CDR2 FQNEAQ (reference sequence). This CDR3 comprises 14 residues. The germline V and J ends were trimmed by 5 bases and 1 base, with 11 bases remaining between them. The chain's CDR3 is CASSQSSGNTEAFF. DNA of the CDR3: TGTGCCAGCAGCCAATCGAGTGGGAACACTGAAGCTTTCTTT.

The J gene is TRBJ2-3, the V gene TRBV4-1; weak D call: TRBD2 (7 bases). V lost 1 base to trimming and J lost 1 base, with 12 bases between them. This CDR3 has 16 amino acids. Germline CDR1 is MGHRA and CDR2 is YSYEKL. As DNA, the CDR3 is TGCGCCAGCAGCCAAGTGGGGGGGGCAGGCACAGATACGCAGTATTTT. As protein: CASSQVGGAGTDTQYF.

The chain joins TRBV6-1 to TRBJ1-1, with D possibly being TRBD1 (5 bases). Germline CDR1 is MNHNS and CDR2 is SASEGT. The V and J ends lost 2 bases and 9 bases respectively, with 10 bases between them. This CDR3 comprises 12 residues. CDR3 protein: CASSEIRVKAFF. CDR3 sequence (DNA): TGTGCCAGCAGTGAAATCAGGGTCAAAGCTTTCTTT.

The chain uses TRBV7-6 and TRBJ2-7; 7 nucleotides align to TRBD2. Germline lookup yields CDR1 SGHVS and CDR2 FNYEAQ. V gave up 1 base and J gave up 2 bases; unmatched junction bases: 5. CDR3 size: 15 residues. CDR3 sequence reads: CASSLEAGRAYEQYF. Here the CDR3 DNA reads TGTGCCAGCAGCTTAGAAGCAGGGAGGGCCTACGAGCAGTACTTC.